Below are 32 T cell receptor beta chains sequenced from a single sample in a study of CD8 T cells in Susac syndrome. With random hexamers, roughly 0.45 to 1 ug RNA was reverse transcribed. TCRdb recomputed calls from the immunoSEQ multiplex PCR reads with MiXCR, one row per CDR3 protein. The table lists a few hundred thousand distinct CDR3 sequences, about 95% of them singletons. The sample taken for sequencing was CD4+ T cells from PBMCs. Source of these receptors: a human donor with multiple sclerosis.

The chain links TRBV11-2 to TRBJ2-3; D is ambiguous. This CDR3 spans 14 amino acids. The V gene's germline CDR1 is SGHAT and CDR2 FQNNGV. Trimming cost V 5 bases and J 4 bases, with 13 bases left between them. The CDR3 here is CASSPPAVPDTQYF. CDR3 sequence (DNA): TGTGCCAGCAGCCCCCCCGCTGTTCCAGATACGCAGTATTTT.

The V gene is TRBV30, the J gene TRBJ1-2; 7 nucleotides align to TRBD1. The CDR3 is 13 residues long. Losses at the gene ends were 1 base for V and 4 bases for J; bases not matched to a gene: 3. Per germline, CDR1 GTSNPN and CDR2 SVGIG (reference sequence). The CDR3 DNA reads as TGTGCCTGGAGTGGGACAGGCCTCTATGGCTACACCTTC. This encodes CAWSGTGLYGYTF.

The rearrangement uses TRBV6-1 and TRBJ2-1; the D is unclear. From germline, CDR1 is MNHNS and CDR2 SASEGT. This CDR3 spans 14 amino acids. Trimming removed 3 bases at V and 8 bases at J, with 14 bases between. CDR3 coding DNA: TGTGCCAGCAGTGACAAGCGAATACGGGATGAGCAGTTCTTC. Translated: CASSDKRIRDEQFF.

CDR3 sequence: CGVRDTEAFF. CDR3 bases: TGCGGTGTGAGGGACACTGAAGCTTTCTTT. The rearrangement uses TRBV20-1 and TRBJ1-1; D is undetermined. The CDR3 consists of 10 residues. Looked up from germline, CDR1 is DFQATT and CDR2 is SNEGSKA (reference sequence).

The V and J genes are TRBV7-9 and TRBJ2-5; D gene uncertain. The CDR3 contains 13 residues. The V end was cut by 5 bases, the J end by 5 bases, with 12 bases between. Germline CDR1 and CDR2: SEHNR and FQNEAQ (reference sequence). The CDR3 nucleotides read TGTGCCAGCAGCGTCCGGCCGGTGGAGACCCAGTACTTC. This translates into CASSVRPVETQYF.

CDR3 in amino acids: CSADEDAGYEQYF. The CDR3 region has the DNA TGCAGTGCAGATGAGGATGCCGGCTACGAGCAGTACTTC. V is TRBV20-1 and J is TRBJ2-7; D unresolved. Germline CDR1 reads DFQATT; CDR2 reads SNEGSKA (reference sequence). The CDR3 loop spans 13 amino acids. The V end was cut by 6 bases, the J end by 3 bases, with 15 bases between.

The J gene is TRBJ1-5, the V gene TRBV5-6; D remains unclear. Trimming took 0 bases from V and 5 from J, leaving 3 bases between them. This CDR3 comprises 12 residues. Germline CDR1 SGHDT, CDR2 YYEEEE. The CDR3 bases are TGTGCCAGCAGCTTGGTAGATCAGCCCCAGCATTTT. Encoded protein: CASSLVDQPQHF. Supplemented by reference TRBV5-6 and TRBJ1-5, the full variable domain reads DAGVTQSPTHLIKTRGQQVTLRCSPKSGHDTVSWYQQALGQGPQFIFQYYEEEERQRGNFPDRFSGHQFPNYSSELNVNALLLGDSALYLCASSLVDQPQHFGDGTRLSIL.

The chain couples TRBV12-3 or TRBV12-4 to TRBJ1-1, with a possible D match to TRBD1 (5 bases). The CDR3 consists of 14 residues. The ends were cut back, 5 bases at V and 1 base at J, with 11 bases in the middle. This CDR3 reads CASSPGHGNTEAFF. CDR3 DNA: TGTGCCAGCAGTCCCGGACACGGGAACACTGAAGCTTTCTTT.

The rearrangement uses TRBV5-4 and TRBJ2-1; D not resolved. V shed 2 bases and J shed 0 bases, with 9 bases lying between them. Per the germline V gene, CDR1 is SGHNT and CDR2 is YYREEE (reference sequence). The CDR3 consists of 15 residues. The CDR3 loop reads CASSFDSSSYNEQFF. The CDR3, as DNA: TGTGCCAGCAGCTTTGACTCGAGCTCCTACAATGAGCAGTTCTTC.

DNA of the CDR3: TGTGCCAGCAGCTCCTCACAGGGCCACTATGGCTACACCTTC. This gives the protein CASSSSQGHYGYTF. The rearrangement links TRBV7-6 to TRBJ1-2, with D possibly TRBD1 on 6 matching bases. This CDR3 region has 14 residues. Germline values: CDR1 SGHVS, CDR2 FNYEAQ. The V end was cut by 4 bases, the J end by 3 bases, with 12 bases between. Filled out from reference TRBV7-6 and TRBJ1-2, the complete variable domain reads GAGVSQSPRYKVTKRGQDVALRCDPISGHVSLYWYRQALGQGPEFLTYFNYEAQQDKSGLPNDRFSAERPEGSISTLTIQRTEQRDSAMYRCASSSSQGHYGYTFGSGTRLTVV.

The chain couples TRBV4-2 to TRBJ1-1, with a tentative D call TRBD1 (5 bases). From germline, CDR1 is LGHNA and CDR2 YNFKEQ. The length of the CDR3 is 16 residues. Trimming took 0 bases from V and 0 from J, leaving 11 bases between them. DNA of the CDR3: TGTGCCAGCAGCCAAGAGCAGGGTTACATGAACACTGAAGCTTTCTTT. Its translation is CASSQEQGYMNTEAFF.

The chain employs TRBV7-9 and TRBJ2-3, with D perhaps matching TRBD2 (6 bases). Germline V gene data show CDR1 as SEHNR and CDR2 as FQNEAQ (reference sequence). CDR3 length equals 13 residues. The V and J ends lost 5 bases and 10 bases respectively, with 16 bases between them. This chain's CDR3 is CASSHVGGNAQYF. The CDR3 bases are TGTGCCAGCAGCCACGTGGGGGGTAATGCGCAGTATTTT.

The CDR3 loop is CASSYGTLNEQFF. The DNA of the CDR3 is TGTGCCAGCAGCTACGGGACCCTTAATGAGCAGTTCTTC. The chain links TRBV7-2 to TRBJ2-1; perhaps D is TRBD1 or TRBD2 (5 bases each). This CDR3 region has 13 residues. The germline V and J ends were trimmed by 4 bases and 7 bases, with 11 bases remaining between them. Germline values: CDR1 SGHTA, CDR2 FQGNSA.

V usage is TRBV12-3 or TRBV12-4 and J usage is TRBJ2-6; TRBD2 might be the D (5 bases). Trimming removed 5 bases at V and 1 base at J, with 12 bases between. The CDR3 loop spans 16 amino acids. CDR3 sequence (DNA): TGTGCCAGCAGTAAATTATCGGGGTCTGGGGCCAACGTCCTGACTTTC. Translating it yields CASSKLSGSGANVLTF.

This chain links TRBV9 with TRBJ2-7; TRBD1 is a possible D gene (6 bases). Germline V gene lookup returns CDR1 SGDLS and CDR2 YYNGEE. The CDR3 covers 14 residues. V lost 3 bases and J 0 bases, leaving 10 bases between the germline ends. CDR3 amino acids: CASSEGTFSYEQYF. In nucleotides, the CDR3 is TGTGCCAGCAGCGAGGGGACATTCTCCTACGAGCAGTACTTC.

The genes are TRBV12-3 or TRBV12-4 and TRBJ1-2; D unresolved. V was trimmed by 3 bases and J by 4 bases, leaving 12 bases between them. The CDR3 contains 14 residues. The CDR3 nucleotides are TGTGCCAGCAGTTTCGGTTTGGTGGCCTATGGCTACACCTTC. Translated, it gives CASSFGLVAYGYTF.

This clonotype was detected once. The V gene is TRBV20-1, the J gene TRBJ1-5; the match to TRBD1 covers 7 bases. The germline V gene has CDR1 DFQATT and CDR2 SNEGSKA (reference sequence). This CDR3 is built from 14 residues. V lost 3 bases, J lost 0 bases, and 2 bases stayed unmatched. This CDR3 reads CSARTGNSNQPQHF. The CDR3 nucleotides are TGCAGTGCTAGGACAGGGAATAGCAATCAGCCCCAGCATTTT.

The V call is TRBV3-1, the J call TRBJ2-4; TRBD2 is a possible D gene (5 bases). The germline V gene has CDR1 LGHDT and CDR2 YNNKEL (reference sequence). The CDR3 has 14 residues. V was clipped by 2 bases and J by 2 bases, with 7 bases between them. CDR3 region: CASSQRGSKNIQYF. As DNA, the CDR3 is TGTGCCAGCAGCCAAAGAGGGTCCAAAAACATTCAGTACTTC.

The chain joins TRBV5-1 to TRBJ1-1; D gene ambiguous. This CDR3 is 14 amino acids long. Germline loops: CDR1 SGHRS, CDR2 YFSETQ. Trimming took 4 bases from V and 3 from J, leaving 13 bases between them. The CDR3 nucleotides are TGCGCCAGCAGCCCCCTCGGCACCGACACTGAAGCTTTCTTT. The encoded protein is CASSPLGTDTEAFF. The entire variable domain, with the rest obtained from reference TRBV5-1 and TRBJ1-1, is as follows: KAGVTQTPRYLIKTRGQQVTLSCSPISGHRSVSWYQQTPGQGLQFLFEYFSETQRNKGNFPGRFSGRQFSNSRSEMNVSTLELGDSALYLCASSPLGTDTEAFFGQGTRLTVV.

The chain links TRBV28 to TRBJ1-1, with 8 bases lining up with TRBD1. The CDR3 consists of 12 residues. The germline V gene encodes CDR1 MDHEN and CDR2 SYDVKM. V was pared by 3 bases and J by 10 bases, with 4 bases of the junction left unmatched. The CDR3 loop is CASSFGTGRAFF. The CDR3 DNA follows: TGTGCCAGCAGTTTTGGGACAGGTCGAGCTTTCTTT.

The CDR3, as DNA: TGTGCCAGCGGTGACAGGGGCCATGGCTACACCTTC. Protein product: CASGDRGHGYTF. V gene TRBV19 combines with J gene TRBJ1-2; 8 nucleotides match TRBD1. The ends lost 9 bases at V and 6 bases at J; junction bases unmatched: 6. Germline CDR1 reads LNHDA; CDR2 reads SQIVND (reference sequence). The CDR3 has 12 residues.

The rearrangement uses TRBV30 and TRBJ2-7, with D uncertain. CDR1 is GTSNPN and CDR2 is SVGIG in the germline V gene (reference sequence). The CDR3 is made up of 10 amino acids. Between the trimmed V and J ends, which lost 2 bases and 5 bases, there was a span of 4 bases. The CDR3 bases are TGTGCCTGGAGTCAAGACGAGCAGTACTTC. The encoded protein is CAWSQDEQYF.

This sequence joins TRBV5-1 and TRBJ1-2; possibly TRBD1 for D (5 bases). The CDR3 runs 14 residues. Trimming pared 0 bases from V and 8 bases from J, leaving 14 bases between. From germline, CDR1 is SGHRS and CDR2 YFSETQ. CDR3 amino acids: CASSLAPGRDGYTF. The CDR3 DNA sequence: TGCGCCAGCAGCTTGGCTCCAGGGCGCGACGGCTACACCTTC.

This chain joins TRBV29-1 and TRBJ2-1, with 9 bases that match TRBD1. The CDR3 consists of 17 residues. The V segment lost 4 bases and the J segment 4 bases; nucleotides outside the gene matches: 14. Germline values: CDR1 SQVTM, CDR2 ANQGSEA. The CDR3 is CSVALGTGRFRYNEQFF. DNA for the CDR3: TGCAGCGTTGCCCTCGGGACAGGGCGTTTCCGATACAATGAGCAGTTCTTC.

The table lists this clonotype with a count of one. This sequence joins TRBV29-1 and TRBJ1-4; TRBD1 aligns across 8 bases. Germline trimming cut 5 bases from V and 8 bases from J; bases unmatched to any gene: 10. The CDR3 consists of 14 residues. Germline V lookup: CDR1 SQVTM, CDR2 ANQGSEA. The CDR3 reads CSVPDRGRQEKLFF. CDR3 nucleotides: TGCAGCGTTCCAGACAGGGGAAGGCAAGAAAAACTGTTTTTT.

V is TRBV20-1 and J is TRBJ2-3; 7 bases are shared with TRBD1. Germline CDR1 DFQATT, CDR2 SNEGSKA (reference sequence). The CDR3 spans 14 residues. V dropped 3 bases and J dropped 6; count of bases not matched to a gene: 9. DNA for the CDR3: TGCAGTGCTAGCCGGGCCACAGGGGAGGATACGCAGTATTTT. This sequence encodes CSASRATGEDTQYF.

The chain joins TRBV20-1 to TRBJ2-3, with 8 bases identical to TRBD2. The V gene end was trimmed by 5 bases and the J gene end by 0 bases; junction bases not matched to a gene: 4. CDR1 is DFQATT and CDR2 is SNEGSKA in the germline V gene (reference sequence). CDR3 length: 14 amino acids. The CDR3 DNA is TGCAGTGCTGGTAGCGGGACGAGCACAGATACGCAGTATTTT. Translation: CSAGSGTSTDTQYF.

The genes are TRBV4-2 and TRBJ1-1; D unresolved. Trimming took 1 base from V and 0 from J, leaving 12 bases between them. From germline, CDR1 is LGHNA and CDR2 YNFKEQ. CDR3 length: 16 residues. DNA of the CDR3: TGTGCCAGCAGCCAAGGAGGGTCTGCGGTGAACACTGAAGCTTTCTTT. Its protein is CASSQGGSAVNTEAFF.

The CDR3 DNA reads TGTGCCAGCAGAAAAGTCGGGAGTGAGCAGTTCTTC. It translates to CASRKVGSEQFF. The chain has TRBV27 and TRBJ2-1; a possible D gene is TRBD2 (6 bases). Germline V CDR1 and CDR2: MNHEY, SMNVEV (reference sequence). V dropped 6 bases and J dropped 9 bases, with 12 bases sitting between them. The CDR3 sequence is 12 residues long.

The chain is built from TRBV29-1 and TRBJ2-3; 8 nucleotides agree with TRBD1. V gave up 1 base and J gave up 6 bases; unmatched junction bases: 9. Germline V gene lookup returns CDR1 SQVTM and CDR2 ANQGSEA. The CDR3 is made up of 15 amino acids. Here the CDR3 reads CSVEVATGAPDTQYF. CDR3 coding DNA: TGCAGCGTTGAAGTCGCGACAGGGGCACCCGATACGCAGTATTTT.

This clonotype was counted once. V and J are TRBV20-1 and TRBJ2-4; 12 bases fit TRBD2. V was pared by 2 bases and J by 8 bases, with 4 bases of the junction left unmatched. Germline assignment: CDR1 DFQATT and CDR2 SNEGSKA (reference sequence). CDR3 length: 14 amino acids. The CDR3 sequence is CSARLAGGRYIQYF. The CDR3 region has the DNA TGCAGTGCTAGACTAGCGGGAGGGAGGTACATTCAGTACTTC.

The gene calls are TRBV25-1 and TRBJ1-5, with D tentatively TRBD1 (6 bases). The V gene lost 1 base and the J gene lost 4 bases, with 11 bases spanning the gap. Per the germline V gene, CDR1 is MGHDK and CDR2 is SYGVNS. CDR3 length: 15 amino acids. Here the CDR3 reads CASSESGRGNQPQHF. The CDR3 nucleotides are TGTGCCAGCAGTGAATCGGGCAGGGGTAATCAGCCCCAGCATTTT.